Here is one T cell receptor (beta chain) with its context. The CDR3 has 18 amino acids. The junction had 17 bases not matched to a gene; V was cut back by 6 bases and J by 7 bases. Germline V gene data show CDR1 as MDHEN and CDR2 as SYDVKM. This record belongs to a study of blood T cell repertoires in COVID-19. Study background: Researchers got acute and convalescent COVID-19 samples from the United States, Italy and Spain. T cells, B-cell-depleted T cells, or PBMCs provided the cDNA or gDNA that served as material.

Original analysis: Nucleated cell counts were estimated from reference gene primer amplification. Some clones are missing from TCRdb's copy, which holds only in-frame ones; the method was immunoSEQ multiplex PCR. Clone size and V and J calls were adopted from that table, with D and trimming inferred from the DNA. This table has under 250,000 clones, 75% to 90% appearing once. Which cohort a participant joined came from the clinical history participants gave. The specimen was PBMCs or T cells enriched from blood (not recorded which). This rearrangement joins TRBV28 to TRBJ1-6; 8 bases map to TRBD1. This clonotype was obtained from a woman aged 25 to 45 who had been exposed to COVID-19. The CDR3 here is CASRPSINRGTRNSPLHF. The CDR3 DNA sequence: TGTGCCAGCAGGCCCAGTATAAACAGGGGGACGCGAAATTCACCCCTCCACTTT.